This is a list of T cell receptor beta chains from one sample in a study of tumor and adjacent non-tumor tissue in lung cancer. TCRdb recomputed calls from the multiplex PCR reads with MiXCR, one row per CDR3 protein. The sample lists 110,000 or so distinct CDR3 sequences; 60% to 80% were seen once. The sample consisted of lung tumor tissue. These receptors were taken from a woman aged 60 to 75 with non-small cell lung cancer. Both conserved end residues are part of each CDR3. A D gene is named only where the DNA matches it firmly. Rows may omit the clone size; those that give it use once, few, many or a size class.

CSARASGGTLTEAFF	TGCAGTGCTAGGGCCAGTGGGGGGACTCTCACTGAAGCTTTCTTT	15	-	TRBV20-1	TRBJ1-1	-
CGSSQGGQGWAGELFF	TGTGGCAGCAGCCAGGGCGGACAGGGGTGGGCCGGGGAGCTGTTTTTT	16	TRBD1	TRBV4-2	TRBJ2-2	once
CTSSQVQEGIGVNTEAFF	TGCACCAGCAGCCAAGTTCAGGAGGGAATTGGTGTGAACACTGAAGCTTTCTTT	18	-	TRBV4-1	TRBJ1-1	-
CASNPFQVANHNEQFF	TGTGCCAGCAATCCTTTCCAGGTGGCCAATCACAATGAGCAGTTCTTC	16	-	TRBV5-6	TRBJ2-1	-
CAKSADRYEQYF	TGTGCCAAGAGCGCGGACCGCTACGAGCAGTACTTC	12	-	TRBV11-2	TRBJ2-7	once
CTSSLVSGRDTEASF	TGTACCAGCAGCTTAGTTTCGGGGAGAGACACTGAAGCTTCCTTT	15	-	TRBV11-3	TRBJ1-1	-
CASSLGGTKTNEQYF	TGTGCCAGCAGCTTAGGGGGAACAAAAACCAACGAGCAGTACTTC	15	-	TRBV11-1	TRBJ2-7	-
CASSRRGGTTDMRYF	TGTGCCAGCAGCCGGAGAGGGGGGACCACAGATATGCGGTATTTT	15	-	TRBV11-2	TRBJ2-3	-
CASSPPGPGRPHHF	TGTGCCAGCAGCCCACCAGGACCCGGAAGGCCCCATCATTTT	14	-	TRBV6-2/TRBV6-3	TRBJ1-5	-
CVTQTGTGNTVYF	TGTGTCACCCAGACGGGGACTGGAAACACCGTATATTTT	13	-	TRBV28	TRBJ1-3	-
CASSLLGTTPRF	TGTGCCAGCAGCTTACTAGGAACCACGCCACGATTC	12	-	TRBV11-1	TRBJ2-1	-
CTSSELAGGTDTQYF	TGTACCAGCAGCGAACTAGCGGGGGGCACAGATACGCAGTATTTT	15	TRBD2	TRBV7-3	TRBJ2-3	-
CASSWDRGFLDNEHFF	TGTGCCAGCAGCTGGGACAGGGGGTTCCTAGACAATGAGCACTTCTTC	16	TRBD1	TRBV11-2	TRBJ2-1	-
CAWSFWDISYNEQFF	TGTGCCTGGAGCTTTTGGGATATTTCCTACAATGAGCAGTTCTTC	15	-	TRBV30	TRBJ2-1	few
CASNQDLIGSALNTQYF	TGCGCCAGCAACCAAGATCTTATAGGGTCAGCACTAAACACGCAGTATTTT	17	-	TRBV4-1	TRBJ2-3	-
CASRTKVSGNTIYF	TGTGCCAGCAGGACTAAAGTCTCTGGAAACACCATATATTTT	14	-	TRBV6-5	TRBJ1-3	many
CVSSPRTWGWYGYTF	TGTGTCAGCAGTCCCCGGACATGGGGCTGGTATGGCTACACCTTC	15	-	TRBV5-6	TRBJ1-2	-
CASNLDAGSYEQYF	TGTGCCAGCAACTTAGATGCGGGATCCTACGAGCAGTACTTC	14	-	TRBV11-3	TRBJ2-7	once
CASIELTSGSHNEQFF	TGTGCCAGCATAGAGTTGACTAGCGGGAGCCACAATGAGCAGTTCTTC	16	TRBD2	TRBV11-3	TRBJ2-1	few
CPSSLDSERGTEAFF	TGTCCCAGTAGCTTAGATTCGGAGAGAGGCACTGAAGCTTTCTTT	15	-	TRBV11-3	TRBJ1-1	once
CASRETSPGYTDTQYF	TGTGCCAGCAGGGAGACTAGCCCGGGGTATACAGATACGCAGTATTTT	16	TRBD2	TRBV5-4	TRBJ2-3	once
CASSSSATYEQHF	TGCGCCAGCAGCTCCAGTGCGACCTACGAGCAGCACTTC	13	-	TRBV5-1	TRBJ2-7	-
CASSLSGSAYEQYF	TGTGCCAGCAGCTTGTCAGGCTCAGCCTACGAGCAGTACTTC	14	-	TRBV5-4	TRBJ2-7	few
CASSRQRHGRSPPHF	TGTGCCAGCAGCCGTCAACGACATGGGCGTTCACCCCCCCACTTT	15	-	TRBV11-2	TRBJ1-6	-
CTISGHQDTGELFF	TGTACCATCTCGGGACACCAAGACACCGGGGAGCTGTTTTTT	14	-	TRBV24-1	TRBJ2-2	-
CTSGLVGGQPQHF	TGTACCAGCGGCTTGGTGGGAGGTCAGCCCCAGCATTTT	13	-	TRBV11-1	TRBJ1-5	-
CASSFGWNQPQHF	TGTGCCAGCAGTTTCGGATGGAATCAGCCACAGCATTTT	13	-	TRBV6-5	TRBJ1-5	-
CCVGEEYEQYF	TGCTGCGTGGGGGAGGAATACGAGCAGTACTTC	11	-	TRBV29-1	TRBJ2-7	-
CASSTVRDTEHFF	TGTGCCAGCAGCACCGTACGTGACACTGAGCATTTCTTC	13	-	TRBV11-2	TRBJ2-1	-
CASTLRLVSGELFF	TGTGCCAGCACCCTCCGACTAGTTTCCGGGGAGCTGTTTTTT	14	-	TRBV11-2	TRBJ2-2	medium-sized
CSSRSDTGNTIYF	TGTTCCAGCAGGTCTGACACTGGAAACACCATATATTTT	13	-	TRBV11-3	TRBJ1-3	-
CASWATRDQPQHF	TGTGCCAGCTGGGCGACAAGGGACCAGCCCCAGCATTTT	13	-	TRBV6-2/TRBV6-3	TRBJ1-5	once
CASGRGTNYGYTF	TGTGCCAGCGGCCGGGGAACCAACTATGGCTACACCTTC	13	-	TRBV7-9	TRBJ1-2	few
CSATIGDRAPSPLHF	TGCAGTGCTACAATTGGGGACAGGGCGCCTTCACCCCTCCACTTT	15	TRBD1	TRBV20-1	TRBJ1-6	-
CASSIAATASDTQYF	TGTGCCAGCAGCATCGCCGCGACGGCCTCAGATACGCAGTATTTT	15	-	TRBV11-2	TRBJ2-3	-
CASSLQINTDTQYF	TGTGCCAGCAGCCTCCAAATTAACACAGATACGCAGTATTTT	14	-	TRBV7-9	TRBJ2-3	-
CASSLGSSWQPQHF	TGTGCCAGCAGCTTAGGGAGCTCATGGCAGCCCCAGCATTTT	14	-	TRBV11-2	TRBJ1-5	medium-sized
CAGSPYADMQYF	TGTGCCGGCAGCCCCTACGCGGATATGCAGTATTTT	12	-	TRBV11-1	TRBJ2-3	-
CASISQGPLYVYAF	TGTGCCAGCATCTCACAGGGCCCACTCTATGTCTACGCCTTC	14	-	TRBV11-1	TRBJ1-2	-
CASSQGQGITDTQYF	TGTGCAAGCAGCCAGGGACAGGGGATAACAGATACGCAGTATTTT	15	TRBD1	TRBV4-3	TRBJ2-3	-
CASSLHFGEKLFF	TGTGCCAGCAGCTTACATTTCGGAGAAAAACTGTTTTTT	13	-	TRBV11-3	TRBJ1-4	once
CASSLEQLSTQYF	TGCGCCAGCAGCTTAGAACAGCTGTCGACGCAGTATTTT	13	-	TRBV11-2	TRBJ2-3	-
CSIEAGLDGETQYF	TGCAGCATTGAAGCGGGACTCGACGGAGAGACCCAGTACTTC	14	TRBD2	TRBV29-1	TRBJ2-5	-
CASRGTGKDTQYF	TGTGCCAGCAGGGGGACAGGGAAAGATACGCAGTATTTT	13	TRBD1	TRBV28	TRBJ2-3	once
CVSSLASGGAEEQFF	TGTGTCAGCAGTTTAGCTAGCGGGGGGGCGGAGGAGCAGTTCTTC	15	TRBD2	TRBV11-2	TRBJ2-1	once